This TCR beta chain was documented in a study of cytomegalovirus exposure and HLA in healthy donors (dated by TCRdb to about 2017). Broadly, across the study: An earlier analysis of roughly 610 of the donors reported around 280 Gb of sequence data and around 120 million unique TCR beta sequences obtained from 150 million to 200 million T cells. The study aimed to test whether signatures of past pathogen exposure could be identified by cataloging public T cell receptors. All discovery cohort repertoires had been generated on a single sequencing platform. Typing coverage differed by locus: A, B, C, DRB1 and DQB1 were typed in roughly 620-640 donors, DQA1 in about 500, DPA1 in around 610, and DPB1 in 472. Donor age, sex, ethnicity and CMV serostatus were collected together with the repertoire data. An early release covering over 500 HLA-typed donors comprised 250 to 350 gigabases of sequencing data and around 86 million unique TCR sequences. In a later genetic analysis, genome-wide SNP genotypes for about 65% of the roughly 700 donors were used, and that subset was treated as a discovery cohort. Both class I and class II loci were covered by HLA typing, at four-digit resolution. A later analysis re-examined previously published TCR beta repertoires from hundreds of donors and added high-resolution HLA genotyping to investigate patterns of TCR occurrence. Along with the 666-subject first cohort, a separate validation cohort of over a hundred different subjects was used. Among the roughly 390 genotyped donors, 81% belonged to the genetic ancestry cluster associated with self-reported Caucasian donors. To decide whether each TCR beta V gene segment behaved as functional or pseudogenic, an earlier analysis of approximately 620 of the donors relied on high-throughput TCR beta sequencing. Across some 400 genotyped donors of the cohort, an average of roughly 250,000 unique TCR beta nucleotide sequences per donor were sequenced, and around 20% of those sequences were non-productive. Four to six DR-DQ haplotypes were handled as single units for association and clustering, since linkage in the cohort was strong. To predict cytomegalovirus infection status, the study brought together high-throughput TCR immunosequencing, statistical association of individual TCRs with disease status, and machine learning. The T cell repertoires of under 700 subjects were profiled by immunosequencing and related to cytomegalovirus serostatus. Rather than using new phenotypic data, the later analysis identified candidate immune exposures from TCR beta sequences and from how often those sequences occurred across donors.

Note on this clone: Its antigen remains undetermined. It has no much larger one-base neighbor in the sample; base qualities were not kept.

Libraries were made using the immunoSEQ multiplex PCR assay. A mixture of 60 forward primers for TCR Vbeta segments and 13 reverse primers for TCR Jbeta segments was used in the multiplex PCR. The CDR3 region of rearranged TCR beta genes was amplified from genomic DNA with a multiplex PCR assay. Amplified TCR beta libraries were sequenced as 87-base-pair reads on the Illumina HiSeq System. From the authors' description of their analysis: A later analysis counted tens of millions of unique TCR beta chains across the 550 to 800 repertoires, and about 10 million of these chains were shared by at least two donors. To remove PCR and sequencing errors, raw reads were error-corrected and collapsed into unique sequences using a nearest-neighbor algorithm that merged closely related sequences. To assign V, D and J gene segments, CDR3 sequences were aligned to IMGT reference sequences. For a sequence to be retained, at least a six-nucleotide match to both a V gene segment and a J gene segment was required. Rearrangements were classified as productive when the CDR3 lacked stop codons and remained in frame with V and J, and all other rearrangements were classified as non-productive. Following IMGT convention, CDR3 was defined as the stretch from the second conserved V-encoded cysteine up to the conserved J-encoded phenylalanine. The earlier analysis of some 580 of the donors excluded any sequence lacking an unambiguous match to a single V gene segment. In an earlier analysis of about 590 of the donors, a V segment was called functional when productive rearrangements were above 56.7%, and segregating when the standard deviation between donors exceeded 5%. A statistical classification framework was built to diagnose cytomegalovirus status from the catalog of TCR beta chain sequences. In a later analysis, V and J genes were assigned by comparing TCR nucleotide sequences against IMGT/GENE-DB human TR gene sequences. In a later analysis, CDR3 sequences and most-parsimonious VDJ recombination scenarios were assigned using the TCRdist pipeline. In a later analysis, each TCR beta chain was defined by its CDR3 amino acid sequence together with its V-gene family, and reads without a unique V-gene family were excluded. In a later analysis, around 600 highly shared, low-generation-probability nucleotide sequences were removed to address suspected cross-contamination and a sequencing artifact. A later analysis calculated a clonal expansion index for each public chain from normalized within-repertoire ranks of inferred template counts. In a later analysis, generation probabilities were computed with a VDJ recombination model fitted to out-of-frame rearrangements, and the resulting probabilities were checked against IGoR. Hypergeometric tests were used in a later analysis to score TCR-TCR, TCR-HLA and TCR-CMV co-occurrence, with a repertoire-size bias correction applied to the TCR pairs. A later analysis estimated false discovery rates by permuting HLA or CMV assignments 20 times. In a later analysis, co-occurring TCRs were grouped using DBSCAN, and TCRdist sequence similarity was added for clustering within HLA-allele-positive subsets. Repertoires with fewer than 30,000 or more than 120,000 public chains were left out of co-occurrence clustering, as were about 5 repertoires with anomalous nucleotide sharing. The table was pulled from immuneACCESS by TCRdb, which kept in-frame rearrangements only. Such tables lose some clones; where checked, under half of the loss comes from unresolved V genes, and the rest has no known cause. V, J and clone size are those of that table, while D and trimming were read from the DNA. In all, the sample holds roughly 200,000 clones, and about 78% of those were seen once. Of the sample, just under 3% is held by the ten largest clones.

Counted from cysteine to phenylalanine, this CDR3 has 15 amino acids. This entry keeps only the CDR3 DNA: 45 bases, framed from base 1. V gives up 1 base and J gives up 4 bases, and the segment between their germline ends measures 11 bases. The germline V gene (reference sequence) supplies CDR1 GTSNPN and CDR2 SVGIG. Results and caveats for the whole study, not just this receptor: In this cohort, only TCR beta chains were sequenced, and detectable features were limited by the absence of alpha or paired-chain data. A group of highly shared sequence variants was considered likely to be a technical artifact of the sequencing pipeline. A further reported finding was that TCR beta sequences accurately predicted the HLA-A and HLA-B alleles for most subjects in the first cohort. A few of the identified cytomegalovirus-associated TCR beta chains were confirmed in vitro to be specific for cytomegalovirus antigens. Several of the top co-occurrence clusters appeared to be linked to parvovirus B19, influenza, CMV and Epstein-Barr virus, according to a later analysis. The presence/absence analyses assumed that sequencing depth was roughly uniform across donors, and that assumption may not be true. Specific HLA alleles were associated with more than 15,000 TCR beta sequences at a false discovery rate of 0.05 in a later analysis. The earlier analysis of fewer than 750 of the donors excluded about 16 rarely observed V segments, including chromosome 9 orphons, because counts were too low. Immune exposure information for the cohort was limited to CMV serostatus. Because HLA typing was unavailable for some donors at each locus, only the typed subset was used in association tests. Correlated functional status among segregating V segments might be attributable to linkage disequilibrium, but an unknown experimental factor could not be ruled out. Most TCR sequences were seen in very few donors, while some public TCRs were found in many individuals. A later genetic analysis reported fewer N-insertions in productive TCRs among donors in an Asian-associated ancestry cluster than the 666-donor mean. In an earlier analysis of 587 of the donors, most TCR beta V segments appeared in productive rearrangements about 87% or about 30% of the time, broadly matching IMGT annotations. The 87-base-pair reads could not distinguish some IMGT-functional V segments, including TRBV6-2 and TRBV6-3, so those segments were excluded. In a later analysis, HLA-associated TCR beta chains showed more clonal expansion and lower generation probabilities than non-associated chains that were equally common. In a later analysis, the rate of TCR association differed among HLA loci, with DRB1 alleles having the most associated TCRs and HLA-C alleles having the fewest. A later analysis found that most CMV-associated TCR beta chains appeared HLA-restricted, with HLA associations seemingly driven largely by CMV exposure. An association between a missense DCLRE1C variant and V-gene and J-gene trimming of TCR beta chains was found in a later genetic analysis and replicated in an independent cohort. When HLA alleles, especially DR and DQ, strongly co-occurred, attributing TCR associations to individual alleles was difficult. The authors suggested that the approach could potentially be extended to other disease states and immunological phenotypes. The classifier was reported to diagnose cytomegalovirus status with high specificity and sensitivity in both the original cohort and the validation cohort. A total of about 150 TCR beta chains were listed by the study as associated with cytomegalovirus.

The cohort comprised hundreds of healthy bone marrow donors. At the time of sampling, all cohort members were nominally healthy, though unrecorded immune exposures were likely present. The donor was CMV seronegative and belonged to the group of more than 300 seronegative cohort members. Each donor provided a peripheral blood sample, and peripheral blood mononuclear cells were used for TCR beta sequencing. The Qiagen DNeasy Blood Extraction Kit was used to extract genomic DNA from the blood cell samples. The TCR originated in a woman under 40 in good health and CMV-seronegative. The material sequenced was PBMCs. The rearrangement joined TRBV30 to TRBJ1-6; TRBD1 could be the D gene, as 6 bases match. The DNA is TGTGCCTGGAGTGGGTGGACAGATTATAATTCACCCCTCCACTTT. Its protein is CAWSGWTDYNSPLHF.